The rows below give T cell receptor beta chains drawn from one sample of a study of tumor-infiltrating lymphocytes in oesophageal squamous cell carcinoma. TCRdb re-called the PCR reads through MiXCR, storing one row per CDR3 protein. The sample holds more than 15,000 distinct CDR3 sequences, approximately 45% seen once. Sequencing was done on a sample of normal esophageal tissue next to the tumor. All receptors derive from a female donor with esophageal squamous cell carcinoma. Both conserved end residues are part of each CDR3. D genes are given only for firm matches. A row's size may be missing; if present it is once, few, many or a size class.

TRBV20-1	TRBJ1-5	NA	TRBD1	TGCAGTGCTAGAGAAGGGGGGGCAGGGGGCGGGGAGCCCCAGCATTTT	CSAREGGAGGGEPQHF
TRBV5-5	TRBJ2-5	NA	NA	TGTGCCAGCAGCTCTGGACAGCTGGGCTGGGCCCAGTACTTC	CASSSGQLGWAQYF
TRBV27	TRBJ1-5	many	NA	TGTGCCAGCAGTTTTGTGGGGTTTGATCAGCCCCAGCATTTT	CASSFVGFDQPQHF
TRBV7-9	TRBJ2-7	once	NA	TGTGCCAGCAGCCCACAACAGGACCCCTACGAGCAGTACTTC	CASSPQQDPYEQYF
TRBV6-1	TRBJ2-3	NA	NA	TGTGCCAGCGGAGCGCCGAGCACAGATACGCAGTATTTT	CASGAPSTDTQYF
TRBV6-8	TRBJ1-4	NA	NA	TGTGCCAGCAGTGTACTACACGAGGCAACTAATGAAAAACTGTTTTTT	CASSVLHEATNEKLFF
TRBV7-3	TRBJ2-1	many	NA	TGTGCCAGCAGTCCTCGCGAGGCGGAAGGCGATGAGCAGTTCTTC	CASSPREAEGDEQFF
TRBV7-6	TRBJ1-4	NA	NA	TGTGCCAGCAGCCCTCAATCCGGACAAGAAAAACTGTTTTTT	CASSPQSGQEKLFF
TRBV20-1	TRBJ1-1	few	TRBD1	TGCAGTGCTAGACAAGCACAGGGGAGAACTGAAGCTTTCTTT	CSARQAQGRTEAFF
TRBV11-2	TRBJ2-5	NA	TRBD2	TGTGCCAGCATCCCCTGGTCCACTAGCGGGAGTGGTGAGCAGTACTTC	CASIPWSTSGSGEQYF
TRBV6-5	TRBJ2-3	NA	NA	TGTGCCAGCATCCCCCCAGGGGTCGTGACAGATACGCAGTATTTT	CASIPPGVVTDTQYF
TRBV7-2	TRBJ2-3	NA	TRBD2	TGTGCCAGCAGCTTAATCTCGGCGGGAGCGACTTACGAGCAGTACTTT	CASSLISAGATYEQYF
TRBV6-9	TRBJ2-4	NA	TRBD1	TGTGCCAGTACAGGGGGCTCCCTAGCCAAAAACATTCAGTACTTC	CASTGGSLAKNIQYF
TRBV24-1	TRBJ1-5	many	NA	TGTGCCACCAGTGATGGGAAGGCCGGTAGCAATCAGCCCCAGCATTTT	CATSDGKAGSNQPQHF
TRBV7-2	TRBJ1-2	few	NA	TGTGCCAGCAGCTCAAGTTATAACTATGGCTACACCTTC	CASSSSYNYGYTF
TRBV12-3/TRBV12-4	TRBJ2-5	medium-sized	NA	TGTGCCAGCAGCACACAGGGAGAGACCCAGTACTTC	CASSTQGETQYF
TRBV3-1	TRBJ2-7	many	TRBD1	TGTGCCAGCAGCCAGGGGACAGGGGTTTACGAGCAGTACTTC	CASSQGTGVYEQYF
TRBV7-8	TRBJ2-7	medium-sized	NA	TGTGCCAGCAGCTTAGGGTCCGGGTCCGACGAGCAGTACTTC	CASSLGSGSDEQYF
TRBV7-6	TRBJ2-1	few	NA	TGTGCCAGCAGCTCCTACCTAAGCTCCTACAATGAGCAGTTCTTC	CASSSYLSSYNEQFF
TRBV7-9	TRBJ2-3	NA	NA	TGTGCCAGCAGCCCAGAGGGGGATTTGACAGATACGCAGTATTTT	CASSPEGDLTDTQYF
TRBV11-2	TRBJ2-7	many	NA	TGTGCCAGCAGCTTACGCCAGGGTACCTACGAGCAGTACTTC	CASSLRQGTYEQYF
TRBV5-1	TRBJ1-2	NA	NA	TGCGCCAGCGGGACGGATTATGGCTACACCTTC	CASGTDYGYTF
TRBV5-3	TRBJ2-2	NA	NA	TGTGCCAGCAGCTCATCGGGTAGAGTCAGCGGGGAGCTGTTTTTT	CASSSSGRVSGELFF
TRBV18	TRBJ2-3	many	TRBD1	TGTGCCAGCTCACCACCGGAAAGGACAGGATACTACACAGATACGCAGTATTTT	CASSPPERTGYYTDTQYF